These T cell receptor beta chains were read from a single sample in a study of OX40 agonist ivuxolimab in advanced cancers. Method: immunoSEQ multiplex PCR; TCRdb's copy keeps in-frame clones and lacks some. The table lists tens of thousands of clones, 70% to 80% of them singletons. Material: CD4+ or CD8+ T cells sorted from blood, obtained in a trial of the OX40 agonist ivuxolimab. Receptor source: an adult with an advanced solid tumor such as melanoma, head and neck, liver or kidney cancer. Both conserved end residues are part of each CDR3. The D gene is left open where the match is weak. Size values are once, few and many counts, or a class for expanded clones, and some rows have none.

13,.,TRBJ2-7,.,TRBV27,TGTGCCAGCGGGCTTAGTTCCACCTACGAGCAGTACTTC,CASGLSSTYEQYF
16,.,TRBJ2-3,.,TRBV15,TGTGCCACCAGCAGAGATTGGGCACAGCGCACAGATACGCAGTATTTT,CATSRDWAQRTDTQYF
13,.,TRBJ2-1,TRBD2,TRBV28,TGTGCCAGCAGCGGGAGGGTCTACAATGAGCAGTTCTTC,CASSGRVYNEQFF
14,once,TRBJ2-3,.,TRBV27,TGTGCCAGCAGGCATCGGGTAGTAACAGATACGCAGTATTTT,CASRHRVVTDTQYF
12,.,TRBJ2-5,.,TRBV7-6,TGTGCCAGCAGCTCAGGGGATGAGACCCAGTACTTC,CASSSGDETQYF
17,.,TRBJ2-5,TRBD1,TRBV7-2,TGTGCCAGCAGCCTTTGGACAGGGCCGGCGTTCTTTGAGACCCAGTACTTC,CASSLWTGPAFFETQYF
18,.,TRBJ1-3,.,TRBV28,TGTGCCTCGGGGGCAATGGGGAGTGGGGGCTCCGCTGGAAACACCATATATTTT,CASGAMGSGGSAGNTIYF
19,.,TRBJ2-1,TRBD2,TRBV27,TGTGCCAGCAGTTTTCAGGGACGACTAGCGGGCAACCCCTACAATGAGCAGTTCTTC,CASSFQGRLAGNPYNEQFF
15,few,TRBJ1-2,TRBD1,TRBV30,TGTGCCTGGAGGGAGTACCCGGGACAGGGCTATGGCTACACCTTC,CAWREYPGQGYGYTF
16,.,TRBJ2-2,.,TRBV4-3,TGCGCCAGCAGCAACCAGTGGCAGGAGAACACCGGGGAGCTGTTTTTT,CASSNQWQENTGELFF
16,.,TRBJ2-2,TRBD2,TRBV7-2,TGTGCCAGCAGCTTAGGCCTCGGGAGGTTCACCGGGGAGCTGTTTTTT,CASSLGLGRFTGELFF